The 4 T cell receptor beta chains in this list originate from one sample, sequenced in a study of T cell repertoires in cytomegalovirus infection. What these receptors recognize is not known. TCRdb recomputed calls from the reads with MiXCR, one row per CDR3 protein. This sample carries some 900,000 distinct CDR3 sequences, around a third of them seen once, and the ten largest clones take 9.5% to 15%. The specimen was cultured CD8+ T cells from PBMCs, collected from culture after CMV antigen stimulation. These receptors came from a human donor in good health (CMV status not recorded). Some clones in this sample may be carry-over from other donors' samples.

This clonotype was seen more than once but under ten times. V and J are TRBV7-6 and TRBJ2-1; 7 bases fit TRBD1. This CDR3 is 16 amino acids long. V lost 5 bases to trimming and J lost 2 bases; unmatched junction nucleotides: 9. Germline CDR1 is SGHVS and CDR2 is FNYEAQ. CDR3 sequence: CASSLRQGVAYNEQFF. The CDR3 DNA reads TGTGCCAGCAGCCTCCGACAGGGCGTAGCCTACAATGAGCAGTTCTTC.

The chain joins TRBV15 to TRBJ1-3; D unclear. Germline V gene data show CDR1 as LNHNV and CDR2 as YYDKDF (reference sequence). Trimming pared 0 bases from V and 0 bases from J, leaving 6 bases between. This CDR3 region has 15 residues. The CDR3 spells CATSRDGNSGNTIYF. DNA of the CDR3: TGTGCCACCAGCAGAGATGGGAACTCTGGAAACACCATATATTTT.

A few counts support this clonotype. The chain links TRBV7-9 to TRBJ1-5; D is ambiguous. CDR1 and CDR2 (germline): SEHNR, FQNEAQ (reference sequence). V was clipped by 4 bases and J by 5 bases, with 15 bases between them. The CDR3 is made up of 15 amino acids. CDR3: CASSSGVLVDQPQHF. The DNA of the CDR3 is TGTGCCAGCAGCTCCGGCGTGTTAGTGGATCAGCCCCAGCATTTT.

This clonotype was seen at least ten times. The chain is built from TRBV12-3 or TRBV12-4 and TRBJ2-6; D gene ambiguous. The V gene lost 2 bases and the J gene lost 2 bases, with 4 bases spanning the gap. The CDR3 is made up of 14 amino acids. DNA for the CDR3: TGTGCCAGCAGTTTAAACCCTGGGGCCAACGTCCTGACTTTC. Amino acid sequence: CASSLNPGANVLTF.